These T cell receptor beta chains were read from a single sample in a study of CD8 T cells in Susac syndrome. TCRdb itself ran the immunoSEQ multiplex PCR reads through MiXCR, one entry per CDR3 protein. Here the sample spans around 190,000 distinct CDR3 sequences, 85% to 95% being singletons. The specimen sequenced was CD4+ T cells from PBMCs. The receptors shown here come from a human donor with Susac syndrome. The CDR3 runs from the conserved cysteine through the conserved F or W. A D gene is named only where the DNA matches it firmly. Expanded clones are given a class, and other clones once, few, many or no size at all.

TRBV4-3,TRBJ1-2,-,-,CASSQGSVANYGYTF,TGCGCCAGCAGTCAAGGTTCGGTCGCTAACTATGGCTACACCTTC
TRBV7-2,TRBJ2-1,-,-,CASSPRMVPGQFF,TGTGCCAGCAGCCCTCGTATGGTTCCGGGGCAGTTCTTC
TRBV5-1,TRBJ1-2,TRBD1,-,CASSWDSFGYTF,TGCGCCAGCAGCTGGGACAGTTTCGGCTACACCTTC
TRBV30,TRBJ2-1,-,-,CARRSYNEQFF,TGTGCCCGTCGCTCCTACAATGAGCAGTTCTTC
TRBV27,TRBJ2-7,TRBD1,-,CASSSNRGFEQYF,TGTGCCAGCAGTTCAAACAGGGGGTTCGAGCAGTACTTC
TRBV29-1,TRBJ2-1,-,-,CSVDRLDRGEQFF,TGCAGCGTTGATCGGCTAGACCGGGGGGAGCAGTTCTTC
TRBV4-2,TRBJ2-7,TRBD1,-,CASSQRPPGQGVGYEQYF,TGTGCCAGCAGCCAAAGACCGCCGGGACAGGGGGTGGGTTACGAGCAGTACTTC
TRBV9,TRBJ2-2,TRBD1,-,CASSVVGQGNTGELFF,TGTGCCAGCAGCGTAGTTGGACAGGGGAACACCGGGGAGCTGTTTTTT
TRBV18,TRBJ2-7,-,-,CASSPGSIGGEQYF,TGTGCCAGCTCACCAGGCTCCATAGGGGGCGAGCAGTACTTC
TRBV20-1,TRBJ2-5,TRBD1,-,CSAPGGGETQYF,TGCAGTGCCCCAGGGGGCGGGGAGACCCAGTACTTC
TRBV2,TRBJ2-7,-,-,CASSVEISYEQYF,TGTGCCAGCAGCGTAGAGATCTCCTACGAGCAGTACTTC
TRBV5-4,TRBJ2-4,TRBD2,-,CASSHPGTSGGSNIQYF,TGTGCCAGCAGCCACCCGGGTACTAGCGGGGGTAGCAACATTCAGTACTTC
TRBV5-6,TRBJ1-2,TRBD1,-,CASSFLGTGDGYTF,TGTGCCAGCAGCTTCCTCGGGACAGGGGATGGCTACACCTTC
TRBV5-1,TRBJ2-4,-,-,CASSLNQGSEYF,TGCGCCAGCAGCTTGAACCAGGGAAGCGAGTACTTC
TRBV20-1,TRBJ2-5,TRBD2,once,CSARGGRETQYF,TGCAGTGCTAGGGGGGGGAGGGAGACCCAGTACTTC
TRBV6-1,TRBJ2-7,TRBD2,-,CASSGTGTSRHEQYF,TGTGCCAGCAGTGGTACCGGGACTAGCAGACACGAGCAGTACTTC
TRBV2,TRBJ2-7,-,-,CASSYRRGDEQYF,TGTGCCAGCAGCTACCGGCGGGGCGACGAGCAGTACTTC
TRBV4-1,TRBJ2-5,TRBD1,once,CASSQDPGQGGLETQYF,TGCGCCAGCAGCCAAGATCCGGGACAGGGAGGTTTGGAGACCCAGTACTTC
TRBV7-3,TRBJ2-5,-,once,CASSSSGAGETQYF,TGTGCCAGCAGCTCATCGGGGGCGGGGGAGACCCAGTACTTC
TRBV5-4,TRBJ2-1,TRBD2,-,CASSLDSGARVGEQFF,TGTGCCAGCAGCTTGGATAGCGGGGCCCGAGTGGGTGAGCAGTTCTTC
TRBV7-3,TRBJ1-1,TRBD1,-,CASSYGDRGRNTEAFF,TGTGCCAGCAGCTACGGGGACAGGGGGCGGAACACTGAAGCTTTCTTT
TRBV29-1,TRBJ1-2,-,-,CSVGRTNYGYTF,TGCAGCGTTGGGAGGACTAACTATGGCTACACCTTC
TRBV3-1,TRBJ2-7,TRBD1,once,CASSMGQYEQYF,TGTGCCAGCAGCATGGGACAGTACGAGCAGTACTTC
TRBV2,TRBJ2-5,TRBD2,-,CASSVNSGGAETQYF,TGTGCCAGCAGTGTAAATAGCGGGGGGGCGGAGACCCAGTACTTC
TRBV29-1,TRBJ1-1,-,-,CSVGWGQDTEAFF,TGCAGCGTTGGCTGGGGACAAGACACTGAAGCTTTCTTT
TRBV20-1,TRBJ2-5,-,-,CSAQGTSQETQYF,TGCAGTGCTCAAGGGACCTCCCAAGAGACCCAGTACTTC
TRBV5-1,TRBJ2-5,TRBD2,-,CASTIAGGETQYF,TGCGCCAGCACAATAGCGGGGGGTGAGACCCAGTACTTC
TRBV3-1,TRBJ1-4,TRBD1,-,CASSLRGQGAREKLFF,TGTGCCAGCAGCCTACGGGGACAGGGGGCAAGGGAAAAACTGTTTTTT
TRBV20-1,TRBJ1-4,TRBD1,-,CSARTGREKLFF,TGCAGTGCTCGGACAGGGCGGGAAAAACTGTTTTTT
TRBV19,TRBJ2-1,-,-,CASSTLRFPSSYNEQFF,TGTGCCAGTAGTACCCTACGGTTCCCGAGCTCCTACAATGAGCAGTTCTTC
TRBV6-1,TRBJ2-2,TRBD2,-,CASRLAGGPGTGELFF,TGTGCCAGCCGGCTAGCGGGGGGGCCGGGCACCGGGGAGCTGTTTTTT
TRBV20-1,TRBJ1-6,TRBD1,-,CSASRTGDNSPLHF,TGCAGTGCTAGCCGGACAGGGGATAATTCACCCCTCCACTTT
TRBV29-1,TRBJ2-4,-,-,CSVVQGGGSKNIQYF,TGCAGCGTTGTTCAGGGAGGTGGGTCCAAAAACATTCAGTACTTC
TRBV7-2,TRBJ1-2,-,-,CASSLSTNYGYTF,TGTGCCAGCAGCTTATCGACTAACTATGGCTACACCTTC
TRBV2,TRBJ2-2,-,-,CASSAGSDTGELFF,TGTGCCAGCAGTGCAGGTTCGGACACCGGGGAGCTGTTTTTT